This T cell receptor beta chain was sequenced in a study of human T cells and chemical hapten exposure (dated by TCRdb to the early 2020s). A note on the overall study: For sensitization, 2% DPC in acetone was applied to a roughly 2 cm by roughly 2 cm area of upper inner arm skin. Throughout the roughly 23-week study period, patients were also given weekly therapeutic DPC doses on the scalp. Patch tests used Finn chambers with 0.01% DPC on the upper back, scored after 6 days by International Contact Dermatitis Research Group standards. Most of the patients in the cohort were female, and the cohort covered alopecia areata with under or over 50% scalp involvement, alopecia totalis and alopecia universalis. The libraries were sequenced as a pool, and the TCR yield per sample differed mostly because of small variations in library volumes within the pool. Peripheral blood TCR repertoire changes were tracked in vivo in alopecia patients during primary and secondary sensitization to the hapten diphenylcyclopropenone (DPC). Blood samples were taken from patients before sensitization (week 0) and then at 2, 6 and about 24 weeks after DPC sensitization. Roughly 30 alopecia patients gave blood for TCR sequencing at one to four time points (pre-sensitization, 2, 6 and 24 weeks). Broad study findings and their caveats: DPC sensitization did not change how many TCRs were above 1 in 1000 frequency, and no evidence was found of alterations in global repertoire structure. Because all patients had alopecia, a presumed autoimmune disease, the immune response of the patients might differ from that of healthy individuals. Repeated subsampling changed both the strength of the expansion versus patch-test correlation and the threshold at which the correlation became significant. A positive correlation was found between the number of PT1 expanded TCRs and patch test score, with significance reached at thresholds 8, 16 and 32 but not 4. Compared with pre-sensitization or healthy control sets, expanded TCRs formed significantly more large CDR3 similarity clusters, which is consistent with antigen-driven responses.

The time point label, as the study defines it: pre-sensitization, week 0. This sample's treatment or condition label indicates: therapeutic diphenylcyclopropenone sensitization with weekly scalp DPC. At every patch-test visit, the blood draw took place before the patch test was put on. Patients were considered eligible if aged 18 to 70, diagnosed with alopecia and deemed suitable for DPC therapy, and patients were excluded if pregnant. Total RNA was isolated from unfractionated whole blood collected in Tempus Blood RNA tubes. The germline V gene provides CDR1 MNHEY and CDR2 SVGAGI. Measured from the cysteine to the phenylalanine, the CDR3 is 15 residues long. CDR3 DNA only is kept here, 45 bases in frame from base 1. V loses 0 bases, J loses 4 bases, and the germline ends lie 12 bases apart. This clonotype has a count of ten or more. It lacks a known antigen. No base-level quality is on record; no much larger clone is a single base apart.

To prepare the library, RACE was applied. Sequencing was performed on a NextSeq 500. During library preparation, unique molecular identifiers were attached to individual cDNA molecules so that TCRs could be counted in a quantitative, reproducible way. From each blood RNA sample, both TCR alpha and TCR beta chains were sequenced. The study's processing was this. A median of approximately 96,000 TCRs per sample was observed, with a range of roughly 20,000 to 700,000. The Decombinator software suite was used to annotate V, J and CDR3 in the TCR reads. For PS versus PT1 abundance plots, all samples were subsampled to the same number of TCRs (28,000). TCRs were defined as expanded if absent before sensitization and observed at least eight times at the 2-week time point. The raw public data were reprocessed by TCRdb itself: fastp quality trimming at Q25, MiXCR clonotype calling, in-frame beta chains only. Here each entry gathers all rows of one CDR3 protein and keeps the most common genes and DNA. The V and J calls were determined by TCRdb, not by the authors. The sample yields approximately 370,000 distinct CDR3 sequences; 5.5% were counted once. Together, the top ten hold about 8.7% of the sample.

The material was whole blood, obtained in connection with sensitization to the hapten diphenylcyclopropenone (DPC). The chain was built from TRBV6-5 and TRBJ1-2; TRBD1 is a possible D gene, resting on 6 matching bases. The sequence derives from a woman aged 18 to 35 with alopecia areata. Some clones in this sample may be carry-over from other donors' samples. The DNA is TGTGCCAGCAGTTACTCGCGTCAGGGGCCCTATGGCTACACCTTC. Its coded protein is CASSYSRQGPYGYTF.